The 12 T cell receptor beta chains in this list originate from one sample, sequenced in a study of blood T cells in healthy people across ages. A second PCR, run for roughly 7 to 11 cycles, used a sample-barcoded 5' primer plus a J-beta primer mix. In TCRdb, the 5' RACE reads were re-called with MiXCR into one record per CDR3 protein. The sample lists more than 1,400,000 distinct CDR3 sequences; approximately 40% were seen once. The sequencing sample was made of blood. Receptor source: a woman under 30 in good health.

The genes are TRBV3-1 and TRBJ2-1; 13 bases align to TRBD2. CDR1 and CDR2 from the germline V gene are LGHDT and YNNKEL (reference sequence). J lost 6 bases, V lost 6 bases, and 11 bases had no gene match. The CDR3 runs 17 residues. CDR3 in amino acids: CASSHTKGTSGINEQFF. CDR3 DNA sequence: TGTGCCAGCAGTCACACAAAGGGGACTAGCGGGATCAATGAGCAGTTCTTC.

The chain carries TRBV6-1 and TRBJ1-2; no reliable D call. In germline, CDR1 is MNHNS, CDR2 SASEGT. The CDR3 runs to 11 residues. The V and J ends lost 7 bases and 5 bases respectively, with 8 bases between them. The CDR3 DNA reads TGTGCCAGCACCAGACAATATGGCTACACCTTC. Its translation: CASTRQYGYTF.

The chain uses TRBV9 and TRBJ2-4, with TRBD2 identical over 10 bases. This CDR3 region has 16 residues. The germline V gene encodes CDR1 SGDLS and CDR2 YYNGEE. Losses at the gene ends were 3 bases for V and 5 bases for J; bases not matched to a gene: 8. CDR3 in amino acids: CASSEGAGGPQNIQYF. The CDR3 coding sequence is TGTGCCAGCAGCGAGGGAGCGGGGGGGCCCCAAAACATTCAGTACTTC.

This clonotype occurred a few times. CDR3 residues: CASSRLGTGVETQYF. Here the CDR3 DNA reads TGTGCCAGCAGCCGTCTGGGGACAGGGGTAGAGACCCAGTACTTC. V gene TRBV5-6 combines with J gene TRBJ2-5; 10 positions agree with TRBD1. The germline CDR1 and CDR2 sequences are SGHDT and YYEEEE. The CDR3 contains 15 residues. The V gene end was trimmed by 4 bases and the J gene end by 4 bases; junction bases not matched to a gene: 7.

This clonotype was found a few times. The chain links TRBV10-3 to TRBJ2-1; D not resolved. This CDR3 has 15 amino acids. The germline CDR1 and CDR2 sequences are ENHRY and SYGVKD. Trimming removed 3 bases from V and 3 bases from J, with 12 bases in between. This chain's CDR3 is CAISDSRQDYNEQFF. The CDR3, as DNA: TGTGCCATCAGTGACTCACGACAAGACTACAATGAGCAGTTCTTC.

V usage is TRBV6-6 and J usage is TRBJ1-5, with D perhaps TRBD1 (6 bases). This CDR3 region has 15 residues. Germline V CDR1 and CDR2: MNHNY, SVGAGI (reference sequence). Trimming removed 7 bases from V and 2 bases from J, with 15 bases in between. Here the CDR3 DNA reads TGTGCCAGCATCCCCCCGGGGGGCGGCAATCAGCCCCAGCATTTT. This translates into CASIPPGGGNQPQHF.

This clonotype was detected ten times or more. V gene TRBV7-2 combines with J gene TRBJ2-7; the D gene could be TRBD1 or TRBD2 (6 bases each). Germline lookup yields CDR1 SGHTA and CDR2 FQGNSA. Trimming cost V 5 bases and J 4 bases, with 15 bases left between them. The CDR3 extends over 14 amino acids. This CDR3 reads CASSRRRGTYEQYF. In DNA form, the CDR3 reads TGTGCCAGCAGCCGCCGGAGGGGGACATACGAGCAGTACTTC.

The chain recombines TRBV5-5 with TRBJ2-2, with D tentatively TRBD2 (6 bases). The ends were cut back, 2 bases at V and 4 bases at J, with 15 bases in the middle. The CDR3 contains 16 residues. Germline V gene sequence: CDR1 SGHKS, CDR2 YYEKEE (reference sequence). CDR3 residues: CASSLGTGRLTGELFF. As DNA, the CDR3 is TGTGCCAGCAGCTTAGGGACCGGGAGACTCACCGGGGAGCTGTTTTTT. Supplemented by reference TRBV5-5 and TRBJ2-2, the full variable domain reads DAGVTQSPTHLIKTRGQQVTLRCSPISGHKSVSWYQQVLGQGPQFIFQYYEKEERGRGNFPDRFSARQFPNYSSELNVNALLLGDSALYLCASSLGTGRLTGELFFGEGSRLTVL.

As DNA, the CDR3 is TGTGCCAGCAGCCCACCGAAGGGACAGGGTAATGAAAAACTGTTTTTT. This gives the protein CASSPPKGQGNEKLFF. The V call is TRBV3-1, the J call TRBJ1-4; 9 bases agree with TRBD1. Trimming cost V 4 bases and J 4 bases; bases outside gene matches: 7. The V gene's germline CDR1 is LGHDT and CDR2 YNNKEL (reference sequence). The CDR3 loop spans 16 amino acids.

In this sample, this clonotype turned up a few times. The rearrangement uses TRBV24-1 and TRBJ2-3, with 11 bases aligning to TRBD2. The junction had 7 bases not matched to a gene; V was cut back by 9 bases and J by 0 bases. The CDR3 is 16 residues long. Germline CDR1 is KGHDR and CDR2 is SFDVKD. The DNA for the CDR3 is TGTGCCACCTCACTGGGACTAGCGGAAAGCACAGATACGCAGTATTTT. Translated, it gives CATSLGLAESTDTQYF.

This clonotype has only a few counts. CDR3 DNA: TGCAGTGCTAGTGGGCAGGCTACGGGTAGACCTGAAGCTTTCTTT. This codes for CSASGQATGRPEAFF. V gene TRBV20-1 combines with J gene TRBJ1-1, with D uncertain. CDR3 length: 15 residues. Germline CDR1 reads DFQATT; CDR2 reads SNEGSKA (reference sequence). V dropped 3 bases and J dropped 6 bases, with 20 bases sitting between them.

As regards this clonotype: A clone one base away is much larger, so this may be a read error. Here the CDR3 reads CASSAYADTQYF. CDR3 DNA sequence: TGTGCCAGCAGCGCCTACGCAGATACGCAGTATTTT. This chain connects TRBV9 to TRBJ2-3; D not certain. Germline CDR1 SGDLS, CDR2 YYNGEE. Trimming cost V 3 bases and J 4 bases, with 6 bases left between them. This CDR3 spans 12 amino acids.